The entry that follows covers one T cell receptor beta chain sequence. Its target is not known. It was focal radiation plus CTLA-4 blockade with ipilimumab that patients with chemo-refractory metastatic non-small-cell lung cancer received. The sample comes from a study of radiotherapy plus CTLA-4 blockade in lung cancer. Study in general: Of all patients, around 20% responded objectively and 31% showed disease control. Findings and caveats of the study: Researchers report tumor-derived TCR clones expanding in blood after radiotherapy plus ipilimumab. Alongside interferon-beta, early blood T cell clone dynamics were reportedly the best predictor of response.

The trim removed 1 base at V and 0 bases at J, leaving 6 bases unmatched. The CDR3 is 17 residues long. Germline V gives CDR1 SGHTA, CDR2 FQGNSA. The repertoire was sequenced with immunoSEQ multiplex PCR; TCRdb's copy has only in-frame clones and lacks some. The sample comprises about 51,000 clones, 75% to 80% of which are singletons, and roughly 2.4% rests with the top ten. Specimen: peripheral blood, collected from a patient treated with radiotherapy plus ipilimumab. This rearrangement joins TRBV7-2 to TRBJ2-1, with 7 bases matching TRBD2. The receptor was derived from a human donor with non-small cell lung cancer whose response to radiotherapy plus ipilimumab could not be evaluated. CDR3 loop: CASSLGFSGVSYNEQFF. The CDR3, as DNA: TGTGCCAGCAGCTTAGGGTTCAGCGGGGTCTCCTACAATGAGCAGTTCTTC.